One and the same sample provided the 30 T cell receptor beta chains below, sequenced in a study of STAT5B mutations in CD4+ large granular lymphocyte leukemia. Sequencing used immunoSEQ multiplex PCR; TCRdb keeps in-frame clones, though not all of them. The sample shows 45,000 to 55,000 clones, roughly 72% of them seen only once. The material sequenced was CD4+ T cells from blood buffy coats. These receptors were collected from a human donor in good health.

The chain uses TRBV7-9 and TRBJ1-1; 8 bases map to TRBD1. Germline CDR1 SEHNR, CDR2 FQNEAQ (reference sequence). The CDR3 is made up of 14 amino acids. Trimming at V came to 6 bases and at J to 3 bases, leaving 6 bases not matched to a gene. CDR3: CASRDGQGDTEAFF. The CDR3 region has the DNA TGTGCCAGCAGGGACGGACAGGGCGACACTGAAGCTTTCTTT. The whole variable domain, filled in from reference TRBV7-9 and TRBJ1-1, reads DTGVSQNPRHKITKRGQNVTFRCDPISEHNRLYWYRQTLGQGPEFLTYFQNEAQLEKSRLLSDRFSAERPKGSFSTLEIQRTEQGDSAMYLCASRDGQGDTEAFFGQGTRLTVV.

The V gene is TRBV5-1, the J gene TRBJ2-2; D is unresolved. The germline V and J ends were trimmed by 3 bases and 6 bases, with 12 bases remaining between them. The length of the CDR3 is 14 residues. In germline, CDR1 is SGHRS, CDR2 YFSETQ. The CDR3: CASSSDSFAGELFF. CDR3 nucleotides: TGCGCCAGCAGCTCAGACTCATTTGCCGGGGAGCTGTTTTTT.

The V call is TRBV5-1, the J call TRBJ1-2; D uncertain. From germline, CDR1 is SGHRS and CDR2 YFSETQ. The V and J ends lost 4 bases and 8 bases respectively, with 12 bases between them. The CDR3 is made up of 12 amino acids. The CDR3 is CASSASLEGYTF. DNA for the CDR3: TGCGCCAGCAGCGCAAGTCTGGAGGGCTACACCTTC.

The chain carries TRBV7-2 and TRBJ2-5, with 9 bases matching TRBD1. With 5 bases clipped from V and 7 bases from J, the junction kept 11 bases outside the gene matches. This CDR3 is 15 amino acids long. Germline assignment: CDR1 SGHTA and CDR2 FQGNSA. The CDR3, as DNA: TGTGCCAGCAGCGCCGGGACAGGGTTCCTCGGGACCCAGTACTTC. This translates into CASSAGTGFLGTQYF.

The CDR3 DNA follows: TGCGCCAGCAGCTATGGGGGTTCTGATAATTCACCCCTCCACTTT. Residues: CASSYGGSDNSPLHF. The genes are TRBV23-1 and TRBJ1-6; D is perhaps TRBD1 (5 bases). TRBV23-1 is reported as an ORF; its role is uncertain. The CDR3 consists of 15 residues. Trimming took off 6 bases at V and 5 bases at J, with 14 bases between the two ends.

The rearrangement links TRBV14 to TRBJ2-3, with 11 nucleotides matching TRBD2. Trimming at V came to 4 bases and at J to 10 bases, leaving 10 bases not matched to a gene. In germline, CDR1 is SGHDN, CDR2 FVKESK. The CDR3 covers 15 residues. The CDR3 is CASSPRELAGVPQYF. The CDR3 region has the DNA TGTGCCAGCAGCCCAAGGGAACTAGCGGGGGTTCCGCAGTATTTT.

The chain combines TRBV27 with TRBJ2-1; no clear D. Trimming took 5 bases from V and 4 from J, leaving 9 bases between them. The CDR3 consists of 13 residues. The germline V gene encodes CDR1 MNHEY and CDR2 SMNVEV (reference sequence). CDR3 coding DNA: TGTGCCAGCAGTCAGACTCCTTACAATGAGCAGTTCTTC. This sequence encodes CASSQTPYNEQFF.

Only one count was recorded for this clone. The V call is TRBV7-9, the J call TRBJ2-3; D possibly corresponds to TRBD2 (5 bases). The CDR3 is 12 residues long. The germline V and J ends were trimmed by 2 bases and 6 bases, with 6 bases remaining between them. Germline CDR1 and CDR2: SEHNR and FQNEAQ (reference sequence). The CDR3 region is CASSLTGDTQYF. The CDR3 nucleotides are TGTGCCAGCAGCTTAACGGGGGATACGCAGTATTTT.

The chain recombines TRBV30 with TRBJ1-4; tentatively, D is TRBD1 (6 bases). Germline loops: CDR1 GTSNPN, CDR2 SVGIG (reference sequence). This CDR3 is built from 12 residues. Deletions cut 1 base from V and 6 bases from J, with 6 bases between. DNA of the CDR3: TGTGCCTGGAGTGGGACAGATGAAAAACTGTTTTTT. Protein: CAWSGTDEKLFF.

V and J are TRBV10-1 and TRBJ2-7; D tentatively reads TRBD1 or TRBD2 (5 bases each). This CDR3 has 13 residues. Trimming cost V 11 bases and J 0 bases, with 14 bases left between them. Germline loops: CDR1 WNHNN, CDR2 SYGVQD (reference sequence). CDR3 coding DNA: TGCGCCCGCCGGGGCTACAGCTCCTACGAGCAGTACGTC. Its translation: CARRGYSSYEQYV.

The V call is TRBV27, the J call TRBJ2-6; D is perhaps TRBD1 or TRBD2 (5 bases each). Germline V gene sequence: CDR1 MNHEY, CDR2 SMNVEV (reference sequence). The CDR3 length is 16 residues. The V and J ends lost 3 bases and 4 bases respectively, with 13 bases between them. CDR3: CASSLGVARGANVLTF. DNA for the CDR3: TGTGCCAGCAGTTTGGGGGTTGCCCGAGGGGCCAACGTCCTGACTTTC. The full variable domain, rest sourced from reference TRBV27 and TRBJ2-6, is EAQVTQNPRYLITVTGKKLTVTCSQNMNHEYMSWYRQDPGLGLRQIYYSMNVEVTDKGDVPEGYKVSRKEKRNFPLILESPSPNQTSLYFCASSLGVARGANVLTFGAGSRLTVL.

The chain has TRBV14 and TRBJ2-5; D is unresolved. Between the trimmed V and J ends, which lost 4 bases and 3 bases, there was a span of 3 bases. Germline V gene lookup returns CDR1 SGHDN and CDR2 FVKESK. The CDR3 covers 11 residues. The CDR3, as DNA: TGTGCCAGCAGCCGGGAAGAGACCCAGTACTTC. Protein: CASSREETQYF.

The chain carries TRBV6-1 and TRBJ1-2; possible D gene TRBD1, 5 bases. Germline lookup yields CDR1 MNHNS and CDR2 SASEGT. The V and J ends lost 2 bases and 3 bases respectively, with 19 bases between them. The CDR3 runs 17 residues. The CDR3 coding sequence is TGTGCCAGCAGTGAAAGTCACGGGGTAGGGGCTGACTATGGCTACACCTTC. Amino acid sequence: CASSESHGVGADYGYTF.

The chain combines TRBV7-2 with TRBJ1-4; D uncertain. The CDR3 covers 14 residues. V lost 5 bases and J lost 5, with 12 bases in between. Per germline, CDR1 SGHTA and CDR2 FQGNSA. CDR3 region: CASSLAAVNEKLFF. CDR3 nucleotide sequence: TGTGCCAGCAGCCTGGCCGCAGTAAATGAAAAACTGTTTTTT.

V usage is TRBV29-1 and J usage is TRBJ2-2; 7 bases are shared with TRBD2. CDR3 length: 14 residues. Germline V gene data show CDR1 as SQVTM and CDR2 as ANQGSEA. Trimming removed 6 bases from V and 0 bases from J; junction bases left unmatched: 4. CDR3 region: CSVTGLANTGELFF. CDR3 DNA sequence: TGCAGCGTCACCGGACTAGCGAACACCGGGGAGCTGTTTTTT.

This clone occurred a few times. The chain couples TRBV7-9 to TRBJ2-3; 10 bases align to TRBD1. The CDR3 runs to 15 residues. V dropped 5 bases and J dropped 4; count of bases not matched to a gene: 6. Germline V gives CDR1 SEHNR, CDR2 FQNEAQ (reference sequence). The CDR3 nucleotides read TGTGCCAGCAGCCCACGGGACAGGGGTTCAGATACGCAGTATTTT. It is translated as CASSPRDRGSDTQYF.

The J gene is TRBJ2-5, the V gene TRBV11-2; 9 bases are shared with TRBD2. Per germline, CDR1 SGHAT and CDR2 FQNNGV. There are 15 residues in the CDR3. Trimming cost V 5 bases and J 5 bases; bases outside gene matches: 9. The CDR3 loop is CASSGRLAGIETQYF. The CDR3 DNA is TGTGCCAGCAGCGGGCGCCTAGCGGGGATCGAGACCCAGTACTTC.

The J gene is TRBJ1-2, the V gene TRBV19; 7 bases line up with TRBD1. CDR1 and CDR2 (germline): LNHDA, SQIVND (reference sequence). The CDR3 loop spans 14 amino acids. Trimming at V came to 10 bases and at J to 0 bases, leaving 8 bases not matched to a gene. DNA for the CDR3: TGTGCCATTAGAGGGGGCACGGCTAACTATGGCTACACCTTC. This encodes CAIRGGTANYGYTF.

The chain combines TRBV18 with TRBJ2-5, with D hard to call. Germline loops: CDR1 KGHSH, CDR2 LQKENI. Trimming pared 2 bases from V and 3 bases from J, leaving 4 bases between. The CDR3 contains 12 residues. CDR3 sequence: CASSPGEETQYF. The CDR3 DNA follows: TGTGCCAGCTCACCAGGAGAAGAGACCCAGTACTTC.

This rearrangement joins TRBV11-3 to TRBJ1-3, with D unclear. The CDR3 length is 15 residues. Germline V gives CDR1 SGHNT, CDR2 YENEEA. V was cut by 3 bases and J by 0 bases, with 9 bases left in between. The DNA for the CDR3 is TGTGCCAGCAGCTTGGACGCCAGCTCTGGAAACACCATATATTTT. Translation gives CASSLDASSGNTIYF. Variable domain in full (rest from reference TRBV11-3 and TRBJ1-3): EAGVVQSPRYKIIEKKQPVAFWCNPISGHNTLYWYLQNLGQGPELLIRYENEEAVDDSQLPKDRFSAERLKGVDSTLKIQPAELGDSAVYLCASSLDASSGNTIYFGEGSWLTVV.

This clone turned up a few times. The rearrangement joins TRBV28 to TRBJ1-4; D is undetermined. The CDR3 extends over 14 amino acids. The germline V gene encodes CDR1 MDHEN and CDR2 SYDVKM. V was clipped by 6 bases and J by 0 bases, with 8 bases between them. The CDR3 DNA reads as TGTGCCAGCAGCACCGGGGCAACTAATGAAAAACTGTTTTTT. This sequence encodes CASSTGATNEKLFF.

This rearrangement joins TRBV15 to TRBJ2-1, with 7 bases identical to TRBD2. The germline gives CDR1 LNHNV, CDR2 YYDKDF (reference sequence). This CDR3 has 15 amino acids. V gave up 5 bases and J gave up 2 bases; unmatched junction bases: 6. The CDR3 here is CATSFRLAPYNEQFF. The CDR3 DNA reads as TGTGCCACCAGCTTCCGACTAGCCCCCTACAATGAGCAGTTCTTC.

This clone showed up just once. Other DNA sequences in the sample encode the same CDR3. V usage is TRBV19 and J usage is TRBJ2-3; maybe TRBD2 (5 bases). Trimming pared 5 bases from V and 0 bases from J, leaving 9 bases between. This CDR3 contains 14 residues. From germline, CDR1 is LNHDA and CDR2 SQIVND (reference sequence). CDR3 loop: CASSPRTSTDTQYF. CDR3 DNA sequence: TGTGCCAGTAGTCCAAGGACTAGCACAGATACGCAGTATTTT.

CDR3 nucleotides: TGTGCCAGCAGTGACAAAGCCCAGGGGCGCCCGTTCACAGATACGCAGTATTTT. This gives the protein CASSDKAQGRPFTDTQYF. J is TRBJ2-3 and V is TRBV6-1; D is perhaps TRBD1 (6 bases). CDR1 is MNHNS and CDR2 is SASEGT in the germline V gene. CDR3 size: 18 residues. V was clipped by 3 bases and J by 2 bases, with 21 bases between them.

This rearrangement joins TRBV6-5 to TRBJ2-5; 10 bases map to TRBD2. The germline gives CDR1 MNHEY, CDR2 SVGAGI. The J segment lost 2 bases and the V segment lost 6 bases, leaving 6 bases of the junction unmatched. This CDR3 has 15 amino acids. CDR3 in amino acids: CASRPTAGGQETQYF. CDR3 nucleotide sequence: TGTGCCAGCAGACCCACAGCGGGGGGGCAAGAGACCCAGTACTTC.

This chain links TRBV15 with TRBJ2-3, with D possibly matching TRBD1 (6 bases). The germline V gene encodes CDR1 LNHNV and CDR2 YYDKDF (reference sequence). This CDR3 region has 14 residues. V dropped 8 bases and J dropped 3 bases, with 15 bases sitting between them. The CDR3 DNA follows: TGTGCCACCGCCACCAGGGGTATGACAGATACGCAGTATTTT. This sequence encodes CATATRGMTDTQYF.

V usage is TRBV29-1 and J usage is TRBJ1-2; D perhaps matches TRBD1 (6 bases). This CDR3 has 15 amino acids. CDR1 and CDR2 (germline): SQVTM, ANQGSEA. V was clipped by 5 bases and J by 4 bases, with 20 bases between them. The CDR3, as DNA: TGCAGCGTTCCGGAGGGGGGGTTCTTTGGCTATGGCTACACCTTC. Residues: CSVPEGGFFGYGYTF.

The rearrangement links TRBV15 to TRBJ1-1; D is unresolved. The CDR3 length is 12 residues. V lost 0 bases to trimming and J lost 6 bases, with 5 bases between them. Germline V gene lookup returns CDR1 LNHNV and CDR2 YYDKDF (reference sequence). The CDR3 DNA is TGTGCCACCAGCAGAGACTTGGCTGAAGCTTTCTTT. Its translation: CATSRDLAEAFF.

V and J are TRBV7-2 and TRBJ2-3, with 10 bases lining up with TRBD1. The germline CDR1 and CDR2 sequences are SGHTA and FQGNSA. The CDR3 runs 13 residues. CDR3: CATGTGGTDTQYF. The CDR3 bases are TGTGCGACCGGGACAGGGGGCACAGATACGCAGTATTTT.

This clone was observed a handful of times. The rearrangement links TRBV7-2 to TRBJ2-1; D gene ambiguous. The germline V gene encodes CDR1 SGHTA and CDR2 FQGNSA. Trimming shortened V by 5 bases and J by 4 bases, and 15 bases separated the two germline ends. The CDR3 length is 15 residues. Written as DNA, the CDR3 is TGTGCCAGCAGCCCGAGCTTGGCGGTTTACAATGAGCAGTTCTTC. Amino acids: CASSPSLAVYNEQFF.